Each of the 22 T cell receptor beta chains below was sequenced from the same sample in a study of blood T cell repertoires in COVID-19. Assay: immunoSEQ multiplex PCR; the TCRdb copy retains only in-frame clones and omits some. The repertoire consists of about 67,000 clones, with roughly nine tenths occurring once and the leading ten covering just under 4.5%. Sequences were obtained from peripheral blood. These receptors were taken from a man between 50 and 59 years old with active COVID-19.

A remark on this clone: At the DNA level, this CDR3 is encoded by other sequences in the same sample as well. The chain uses TRBV28 and TRBJ2-3; TRBD2 aligns across 16 bases. The V and J ends lost 9 bases and 3 bases, in that order; junction bases with no gene match: 3. The CDR3 is 15 residues long. Germline loops: CDR1 MDHEN, CDR2 SYDVKM. CDR3 loop: CASGTSGRATDTQYF. The CDR3 coding sequence is TGTGCCAGTGGGACTAGCGGGAGGGCAACAGATACGCAGTATTTT.

The V call is TRBV6-5, the J call TRBJ2-4, with D unresolved. This CDR3 is built from 13 residues. The V gene's germline CDR1 is MNHEY and CDR2 SVGAGI. V shed 8 bases and J shed 3 bases, with 11 bases lying between them. In DNA form, the CDR3 reads TGTGCCAGCCGAAAGAGAGACAAAAACATTCAGTACTTC. It specifies CASRKRDKNIQYF.

This clone was observed a few times. The chain links TRBV7-2 to TRBJ1-5; 7 bases agree with TRBD1. With V trimmed by 4 bases and J by 4 bases, 7 bases remained unmatched. The CDR3 runs 15 residues. Per germline, CDR1 SGHTA and CDR2 FQGNSA. CDR3 nucleotide sequence: TGTGCCAGCAGCTCCAGGGGGAGGAGGAATCAGCCCCAGCATTTT. Its translation is CASSSRGRRNQPQHF.

The chain joins TRBV15 to TRBJ2-3; 7 positions match TRBD2. This CDR3 region has 17 residues. Germline loops: CDR1 LNHNV, CDR2 YYDKDF (reference sequence). The V and J ends lost 4 bases and 3 bases, in that order; junction bases with no gene match: 13. The CDR3 spells CATSTLPREVPTDTQYF. The CDR3, as DNA: TGTGCCACCAGCACTCTCCCCCGGGAGGTTCCTACAGATACGCAGTATTTT.

The gene calls are TRBV2 and TRBJ1-1; the D gene is possibly TRBD1 (5 bases). CDR1 is SNHLY and CDR2 is FYNNEI in the germline V gene. This CDR3 is built from 12 residues. V was pared by 3 bases and J by 6 bases, with 8 bases between. The CDR3 spells CASSDPGSEAFF. The CDR3, as DNA: TGTGCCAGCAGTGATCCAGGGTCTGAAGCTTTCTTT.

This clone was recorded once. This rearrangement joins TRBV12-3 or TRBV12-4 to TRBJ1-2; D call uncertain. V was clipped by 3 bases and J by 8 bases, with 10 bases between them. There are 12 residues in the CDR3. The CDR3 coding sequence is TGTGCCAGCAGTTTGGCCAACGTCGGCTACACCTTC. Protein sequence: CASSLANVGYTF.

The chain carries TRBV4-3 and TRBJ2-7; TRBD2 is a possible D gene (6 bases). Trimming stripped 0 bases from V and 4 bases from J, with 16 bases between. Germline V CDR1 and CDR2: LGHNA, YSLEER. The CDR3 totals 16 residues. The DNA for the CDR3 is TGCGCCAGCAGCCAAGACTATCCGGGAGTGACGTACGAGCAGTACTTC. Translated: CASSQDYPGVTYEQYF.

V gene TRBV27 combines with J gene TRBJ2-6; D uncertain. The CDR3 totals 15 residues. Germline CDR1 reads MNHEY; CDR2 reads SMNVEV (reference sequence). Trimming removed 5 bases at V and 0 bases at J, with 8 bases between. The CDR3 reads CASSPIFSGANVLTF. The CDR3, as DNA: TGTGCCAGCAGTCCTATTTTCTCTGGGGCCAACGTCCTGACTTTC.

The chain employs TRBV7-9 and TRBJ2-5; 10 bases are shared with TRBD2. V shed 5 bases, J shed 1 base, and the junction held 4 bases outside the gene matches. This CDR3 is built from 15 residues. The germline gives CDR1 SEHNR, CDR2 FQNEAQ (reference sequence). The CDR3 coding sequence is TGTGCCAGCAGCAGTAGCGGGGGGACCCAAGAGACCCAGTACTTC. The encoded protein is CASSSSGGTQETQYF.

The J gene is TRBJ2-2, the V gene TRBV5-1, with TRBD1 matching over 7 bases. Germline-derived CDR1 and CDR2 are SGHRS and YFSETQ. With 4 bases clipped from V and 1 base from J, the junction kept 1 base outside the gene matches. The CDR3 is 14 residues long. The CDR3 coding sequence is TGCGCCAGCAGCAGGGGGCTGAACACCGGGGAGCTGTTTTTT. Amino acids: CASSRGLNTGELFF.

This clone occurred once. The rearrangement links TRBV5-1 to TRBJ1-5, with 9 bases fitting TRBD1. Germline-derived CDR1 and CDR2 are SGHRS and YFSETQ. The CDR3 runs to 18 residues. Trimming at V came to 4 bases and at J to 3 bases, leaving 14 bases not matched to a gene. CDR3 sequence (DNA): TGCGCCAGCAGCCCGTCCCGGGACAGGGTTCGGCACAATCAGCCCCAGCATTTT. Protein sequence: CASSPSRDRVRHNQPQHF.

CDR3: CASSQVRGARDTQYF. CDR3 sequence (DNA): TGTGCCAGCAGCCAAGTTCGGGGGGCTAGGGATACGCAGTATTTT. The V and J genes are TRBV3-1 (or the pseudogene TRBV3-2) and TRBJ2-3; D is perhaps TRBD2 (7 bases). The V gene's germline CDR1 is LGHDT and CDR2 YNNKEL (reference sequence). The CDR3 is made up of 15 amino acids. V lost 1 base and J lost 6, with 14 bases in between.

The table lists this clone with a count of one. The genes are TRBV2 and TRBJ2-5; 7 bases are a match to TRBD1. The V gene's germline CDR1 is SNHLY and CDR2 FYNNEI. With V trimmed by 6 bases and J by 5 bases, 9 bases remained unmatched. The CDR3 length is 14 residues. CDR3 protein: CASRGSRGPETQYF. In DNA form, the CDR3 reads TGTGCCAGCAGGGGATCGAGGGGGCCGGAGACCCAGTACTTC.

The chain employs TRBV4-2 and TRBJ2-7; the match to TRBD1 covers 9 bases. The germline V gene encodes CDR1 LGHNA and CDR2 YNFKEQ. The length of the CDR3 is 14 residues. V lost 4 bases and J lost 4; bases outside the gene matches: 5. The CDR3 protein is CASSPGQGSYEQYF. The CDR3 nucleotides are TGTGCCAGCAGCCCCGGACAGGGGAGTTACGAGCAGTACTTC.

The rearrangement links TRBV7-9 to TRBJ1-1; possibly TRBD1 for D (5 bases). The CDR3 spans 14 residues. Trimming removed 5 bases at V and 2 bases at J, with 12 bases between. In germline, CDR1 is SEHNR, CDR2 FQNEAQ (reference sequence). CDR3 sequence (DNA): TGTGCCAGCAGCCGGACATTTGATAACACTGAAGCTTTCTTT. Residues: CASSRTFDNTEAFF.

J is TRBJ1-2 and V is TRBV2, with a weak D call TRBD1 (6 bases). V gave up 8 bases and J gave up 8 bases, with 21 bases separating them. Germline V gives CDR1 SNHLY, CDR2 FYNNEI. The CDR3 has 14 amino acids. As DNA, the CDR3 is TGTGCCAGCGGACGGTTCAGGGGAACTAGGGGCTACACCTTC. Translated: CASGRFRGTRGYTF. The entire variable domain, with the rest obtained from reference TRBV2 and TRBJ1-2, is as follows: EPEVTQTPSHQVTQMGQEVILRCVPISNHLYFYWYRQILGQKVEFLVSFYNNEISEKSEIFDDQFSVERPDGSNFTLKIRSTKLEDSAMYFCASGRFRGTRGYTFGSGTRLTVV.

This sequence joins TRBV19 and TRBJ2-3; the D gene is possibly TRBD1 (6 bases). Germline V gene lookup returns CDR1 LNHDA and CDR2 SQIVND (reference sequence). V dropped 3 bases and J dropped 6 bases, with 13 bases sitting between them. CDR3 length: 14 residues. CDR3 region: CASSMYWDTDTQYF. The CDR3 DNA sequence: TGTGCCAGTAGTATGTACTGGGACACTGATACGCAGTATTTT.

The gene calls are TRBV20-1 and TRBJ2-2; TRBD1 matches at 9 bases. This CDR3 comprises 18 residues. Germline V lookup: CDR1 DFQATT, CDR2 SNEGSKA (reference sequence). The V segment lost 3 bases and the J segment 3 bases; nucleotides outside the gene matches: 14. The CDR3 here is CSASRRGTGFRDTGELFF. The CDR3, as DNA: TGCAGTGCTAGTCGCCGAGGGACAGGGTTTCGGGACACCGGGGAGCTGTTTTTT.

The chain employs TRBV12-5 and TRBJ1-2; D ambiguous. This CDR3 is built from 18 residues. Trimming shortened V by 6 bases and J by 5 bases, and 28 bases separated the two germline ends. Germline values: CDR1 LGHNT, CDR2 FRNRAP. CDR3 bases: TGTGCTAGTGGCACGTCCTCCCTCACCGGACTCTCGGGTTATGGCTACACCTTC. Encoded protein: CASGTSSLTGLSGYGYTF.

The chain carries TRBV5-4 and TRBJ2-6; 7 positions agree with TRBD2. V gave up 4 bases and J gave up 4 bases; unmatched junction bases: 5. The CDR3 has 15 residues. In germline, CDR1 is SGHNT, CDR2 YYREEE (reference sequence). The CDR3 DNA sequence: TGTGCCAGCAGCAGCGGGGATTCCGGGGCCAACGTCCTGACTTTC. Its protein product is CASSSGDSGANVLTF.

Points on this clone: Mismatch with germline at one junction end may stem from a read error. This chain links TRBV7-2 with TRBJ2-5; 11 nucleotides agree with TRBD2. The CDR3 length is 12 residues. In germline, CDR1 is SGHTA, CDR2 FQGNSA. In DNA form, the CDR3 reads TGTGCCAGCGGGCGGGAAACTAGCGGGAGAGACTTC. It encodes CASGRETSGRDF.

The J gene is TRBJ1-1, the V gene TRBV5-5; the D is unclear. The V gene's germline CDR1 is SGHKS and CDR2 YYEKEE (reference sequence). V shed 2 bases and J shed 5 bases, with 25 bases lying between them. The CDR3 covers 18 residues. The CDR3 loop reads CASSFYWRSSLSGTEAFF. DNA for the CDR3: TGTGCCAGCAGCTTCTATTGGCGATCAAGCCTTTCGGGGACTGAAGCTTTCTTT.